This passage covers 10 T cell receptor beta chains from one sample sequenced in a study of CD8 T cells in Susac syndrome. An input of roughly 0.5 to 1 ug of RNA was subjected to reverse transcription using random hexamers. Each CDR3 protein is one row after TCRdb ran MiXCR on the immunoSEQ multiplex PCR reads. The sample has approximately 190,000 distinct CDR3 sequences; 90% to 97% are singletons. The sample taken for sequencing was CD4+ T cells from PBMCs. The receptors were sampled from a human donor with Susac syndrome.

The gene calls are TRBV3-1 and TRBJ1-2; D remains ambiguous. This CDR3 has 13 amino acids. CDR1 LGHDT and CDR2 YNNKEL come from the germline V gene (reference sequence). V lost 1 base and J 4 bases, leaving 7 bases between the germline ends. This CDR3 is CASSQVTAYGYTF. CDR3 coding DNA: TGTGCCAGCAGCCAAGTAACGGCCTATGGCTACACCTTC. The variable domain in full, with the rest retrieved from reference TRBV3-1 and TRBJ1-2, is DTAVSQTPKYLVTQMGNDKSIKCEQNLGHDTMYWYKQDSKKFLKIMFSYNNKELIINETVPNRFSPKSPDKAHLNLHINSLELGDSAVYFCASSQVTAYGYTFGSGTRLTVV.

V and J are TRBV7-2 and TRBJ2-7; no clear D gene. Germline CDR1 is SGHTA and CDR2 is FQGNSA. Trimming removed 2 bases at V and 6 bases at J, with 17 bases between. The CDR3 covers 15 residues. This chain's CDR3 is CASSLLSGTPLEQYF. The CDR3 DNA reads TGTGCCAGCAGCTTACTGTCGGGTACCCCTCTCGAGCAGTACTTC.

The chain couples TRBV20-1 to TRBJ1-4, with unresolved D. CDR3 length: 13 amino acids. From germline, CDR1 is DFQATT and CDR2 SNEGSKA (reference sequence). Trimming stripped 7 bases from V and 4 bases from J, with 13 bases between. The CDR3 bases are TGCAGTGGTATACTGCTTAGTAATGAAAAACTGTTTTTT. It yields the protein CSGILLSNEKLFF.

The chain carries TRBV5-1 and TRBJ2-5; tentative D call: TRBD2 (6 bases). There are 15 residues in the CDR3. Trimming removed 4 bases at V and 3 bases at J, with 16 bases between. Germline V CDR1 and CDR2: SGHRS, YFSETQ. CDR3 residues: CASSTQTRPEETQYF. The DNA for the CDR3 is TGCGCCAGCAGCACCCAGACTAGGCCGGAAGAGACCCAGTACTTC.

The chain has TRBV4-2 and TRBJ2-3, with a tentative D call TRBD1 (5 bases). V gave up 0 bases and J gave up 6 bases, with 10 bases separating them. Germline V gene data show CDR1 as LGHNA and CDR2 as YNFKEQ. The CDR3 sequence is 14 residues long. CDR3 in DNA: TGTGCCAGCAGCCAAGATGGCAGGGCGGATACGCAGTATTTT. Its protein product is CASSQDGRADTQYF.

The gene calls are TRBV25-1 and TRBJ1-6; D perhaps matches TRBD1 (5 bases). The CDR3 is made up of 14 amino acids. Germline V lookup: CDR1 MGHDK, CDR2 SYGVNS. V was cut by 6 bases and J by 0 bases, with 6 bases left in between. In DNA, the CDR3 is TGTGCCAGCAGCGACAGCTCCTATAATTCACCCCTCCACTTT. Translating gives CASSDSSYNSPLHF.

The CDR3 DNA follows: TGTGCCAGCAGCCAAGGCACTAGCCCGTACTTAGATACGCAGTATTTT. This encodes CASSQGTSPYLDTQYF. The J gene is TRBJ2-3, the V gene TRBV14, with D possibly matching TRBD2 (6 bases). Trimming pared 1 base from V and 5 bases from J, leaving 16 bases between. Germline-derived CDR1 and CDR2 are SGHDN and FVKESK. The CDR3 runs 16 residues.

In regard to this clonotype: A read error may produce the germline difference seen at one junction end. V and J are TRBV6-1 and TRBJ2-1; TRBD1 agrees at 7 bases. Germline V gives CDR1 MNHNS, CDR2 SASEGT. This CDR3 comprises 15 residues. CDR3: CASNEGGRFYNEQFF. For the CDR3, the DNA is TGTGCCAGCAATGAAGGGGGCCGATTCTACAATGAGCAGTTCTTC.

V is TRBV20-1 and J is TRBJ2-5; D remains unclear. Germline V gives CDR1 DFQATT, CDR2 SNEGSKA (reference sequence). CDR3 length equals 12 residues. V was clipped by 4 bases and J by 7 bases, with 13 bases between them. The CDR3 sequence is CSATGPTLTQYF. DNA of the CDR3: TGCAGTGCTACTGGACCCACGTTGACCCAGTACTTC.

The chain joins TRBV12-3 or TRBV12-4 to TRBJ1-1; the D is unclear. V lost 6 bases and J 1 base, leaving 12 bases between the germline ends. There are 14 residues in the CDR3. CDR3 sequence (DNA): TGTGCCAGCAGGTCGTGGGAGGGGAACACTGAAGCTTTCTTT. Translation: CASRSWEGNTEAFF.